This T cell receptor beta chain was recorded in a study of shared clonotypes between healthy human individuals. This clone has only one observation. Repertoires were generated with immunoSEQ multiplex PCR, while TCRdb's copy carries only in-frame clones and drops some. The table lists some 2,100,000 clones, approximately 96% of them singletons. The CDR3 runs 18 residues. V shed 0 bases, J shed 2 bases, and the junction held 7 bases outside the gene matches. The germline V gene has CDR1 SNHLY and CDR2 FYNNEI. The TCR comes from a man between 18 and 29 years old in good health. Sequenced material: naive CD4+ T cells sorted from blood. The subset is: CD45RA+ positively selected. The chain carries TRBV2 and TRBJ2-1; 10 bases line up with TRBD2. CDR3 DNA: TGTGCCAGCAGTGAAGCAGGGCCGGGACTAGCGACCTACAATGAGCAGTTCTTC. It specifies CASSEAGPGLATYNEQFF.